These T cell receptor beta chains were read from a single sample in a study of T cell changes during pregnancy in multiple sclerosis. Libraries were prepared by immunoSEQ multiplex PCR; TCRdb keeps only in-frame clonotypes and omits some of them. The sample records around 31,000 clones, about nine tenths being singletons. Specimen: CD8+ T cells from peripheral blood mononuclear cells, collected in the second trimester of pregnancy. These receptors were obtained from a female donor with multiple sclerosis, enrolled in a pregnancy study. Both conserved end residues are part of each CDR3. A D gene is named only where the DNA matches it firmly.

v_gene,d_gene,j_gene,CDR3aa,CDR3nt
TRBV19,TRBD1,TRBJ2-7,CASSPGTDSYEQYF,TGTGCCAGTAGTCCGGGGACAGACTCCTACGAGCAGTACTTC
TRBV6-5,TRBD1,TRBJ2-2,CASRPTGGGTGELFF,TGTGCCAGCAGGCCAACAGGGGGCGGCACCGGGGAGCTGTTTTTT
TRBV11-2,.,TRBJ2-1,CASSLDRGADNEQFF,TGTGCCAGCAGCTTAGACCGGGGAGCGGACAATGAGCAGTTCTTC
TRBV12-5,TRBD2,TRBJ2-7,CASGLVLAGGLSYEQYF,TGTGCTAGTGGTTTGGTTCTAGCGGGAGGACTCTCCTACGAGCAGTACTTC
TRBV18,TRBD2,TRBJ2-1,CASSPPGLAGYNEQFF,TGTGCCAGCTCACCACCGGGACTAGCGGGATACAATGAGCAGTTCTTC
TRBV19,TRBD2,TRBJ2-4,CASSGGLAGFKYF,TGTGCCAGTAGCGGCGGACTAGCGGGATTTAAGTACTTC
TRBV30,.,TRBJ2-7,CAWRNLAGVPTSYEQYF,TGTGCCTGGAGAAATTTGGCAGGGGTGCCTACCTCCTACGAGCAGTACTTC
TRBV6-5,TRBD2,TRBJ2-1,CASSYPGLALSEQFF,TGTGCCAGCAGTTATCCGGGACTAGCGTTAAGTGAGCAGTTCTTC
TRBV9,.,TRBJ2-1,CASSVGGGHGDEQFF,TGTGCCAGCAGCGTAGGGGGGGGGCATGGCGATGAGCAGTTCTTC
TRBV2,TRBD2,TRBJ2-1,CASAREGRDEQFF,TGTGCCAGCGCGCGGGAGGGCCGTGATGAGCAGTTCTTC